Below, one TCR beta chain is given with its context. Produced via immunoSEQ multiplex PCR; TCRdb's table is partial and in-frame only. The sample holds some 270,000 clones, roughly 84% seen once. The entry originates in a study of blood T cell repertoires in COVID-19. This CDR3 is 12 amino acids long. Looked up from germline, CDR1 is SNHLY and CDR2 is FYNNEI. Deletions cut 6 bases from V and 7 bases from J, with 13 bases between. The V and J genes are TRBV2 and TRBJ2-7, with D possibly matching TRBD1 (5 bases). The TCR comes from a human donor with COVID-19, enrolled during active disease. The donor label of this sample is uncertain. Sequenced sample: peripheral blood. CDR3 in amino acids: CASRGLSEEQYF. Here the CDR3 DNA reads TGTGCCAGCAGGGGGCTGTCGGAAGAGCAGTACTTC.